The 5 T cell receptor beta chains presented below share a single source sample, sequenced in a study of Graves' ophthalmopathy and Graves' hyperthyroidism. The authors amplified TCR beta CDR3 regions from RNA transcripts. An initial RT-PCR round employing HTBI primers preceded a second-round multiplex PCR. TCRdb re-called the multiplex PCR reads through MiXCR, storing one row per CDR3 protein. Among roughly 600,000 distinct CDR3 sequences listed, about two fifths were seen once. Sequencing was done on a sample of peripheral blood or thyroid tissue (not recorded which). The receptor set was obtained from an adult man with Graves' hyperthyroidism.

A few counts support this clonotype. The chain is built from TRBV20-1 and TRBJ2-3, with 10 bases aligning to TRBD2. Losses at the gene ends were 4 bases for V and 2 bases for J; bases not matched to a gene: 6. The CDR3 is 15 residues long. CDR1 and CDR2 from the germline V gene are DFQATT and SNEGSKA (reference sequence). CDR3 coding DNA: TGCAGTGCTACACTAACTAGCGGGGTCACAGATACGCAGTATTTT. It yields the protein CSATLTSGVTDTQYF.

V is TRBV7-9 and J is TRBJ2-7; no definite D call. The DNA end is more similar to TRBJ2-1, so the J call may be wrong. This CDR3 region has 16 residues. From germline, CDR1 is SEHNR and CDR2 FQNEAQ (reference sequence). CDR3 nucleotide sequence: TGTGCCAGCAGCTCTCCTAGAGAACACGCTTACAATGAGCAGTTCTTC. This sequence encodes CASSSPREHAYNEQFF.

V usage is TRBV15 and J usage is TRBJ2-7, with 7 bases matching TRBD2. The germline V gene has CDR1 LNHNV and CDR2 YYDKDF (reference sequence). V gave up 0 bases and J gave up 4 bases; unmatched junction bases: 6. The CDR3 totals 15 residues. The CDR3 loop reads CATSREEGLRYEQYF. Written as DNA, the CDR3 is TGTGCCACCAGCAGAGAGGAGGGACTACGGTACGAGCAGTACTTC. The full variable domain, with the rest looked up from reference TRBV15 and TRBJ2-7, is DAMVIQNPRYQVTQFGKPVTLSCSQTLNHNVMYWYQQKSSQAPKLLFHYYDKDFNNEADTPDNFQSRRPNTSFCFLDIRSPGLGDTAMYLCATSREEGLRYEQYFGPGTRLTVT.

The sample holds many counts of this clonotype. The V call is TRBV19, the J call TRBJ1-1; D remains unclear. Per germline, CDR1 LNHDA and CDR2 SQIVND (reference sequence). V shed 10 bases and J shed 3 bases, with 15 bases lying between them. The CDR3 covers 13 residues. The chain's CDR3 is CATTSLGYTEAFF. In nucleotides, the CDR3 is TGTGCCACCACCTCCTTGGGGTACACTGAAGCTTTCTTT.

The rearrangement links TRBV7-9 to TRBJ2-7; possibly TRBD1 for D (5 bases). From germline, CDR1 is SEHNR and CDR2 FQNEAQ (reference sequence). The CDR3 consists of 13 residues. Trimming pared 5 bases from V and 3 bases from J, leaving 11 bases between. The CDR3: CASSPRQYYEQYF. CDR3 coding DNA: TGTGCCAGCAGCCCCAGACAGTACTACGAGCAGTACTTC.